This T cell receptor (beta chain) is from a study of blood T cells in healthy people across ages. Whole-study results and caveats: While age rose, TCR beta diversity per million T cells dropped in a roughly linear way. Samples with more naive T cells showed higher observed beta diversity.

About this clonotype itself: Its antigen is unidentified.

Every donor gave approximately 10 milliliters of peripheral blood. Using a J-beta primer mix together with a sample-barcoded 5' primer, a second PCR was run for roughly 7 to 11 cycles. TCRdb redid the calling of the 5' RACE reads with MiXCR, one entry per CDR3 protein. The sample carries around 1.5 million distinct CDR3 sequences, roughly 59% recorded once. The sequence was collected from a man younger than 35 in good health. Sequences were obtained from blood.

The CDR3 DNA reads as TGTGCCAGCCGATGGACAGGACTAGCGGGAGAGAGGGGAAATGAGCAGTTCTTC. Encoded protein: CASRWTGLAGERGNEQFF. J is TRBJ2-1 and V is TRBV6-1; 13 bases align to TRBD2. Germline V gene lookup returns CDR1 MNHNS and CDR2 SASEGT. V lost 8 bases to trimming and J lost 7 bases; unmatched junction nucleotides: 17. The CDR3 loop spans 18 amino acids.